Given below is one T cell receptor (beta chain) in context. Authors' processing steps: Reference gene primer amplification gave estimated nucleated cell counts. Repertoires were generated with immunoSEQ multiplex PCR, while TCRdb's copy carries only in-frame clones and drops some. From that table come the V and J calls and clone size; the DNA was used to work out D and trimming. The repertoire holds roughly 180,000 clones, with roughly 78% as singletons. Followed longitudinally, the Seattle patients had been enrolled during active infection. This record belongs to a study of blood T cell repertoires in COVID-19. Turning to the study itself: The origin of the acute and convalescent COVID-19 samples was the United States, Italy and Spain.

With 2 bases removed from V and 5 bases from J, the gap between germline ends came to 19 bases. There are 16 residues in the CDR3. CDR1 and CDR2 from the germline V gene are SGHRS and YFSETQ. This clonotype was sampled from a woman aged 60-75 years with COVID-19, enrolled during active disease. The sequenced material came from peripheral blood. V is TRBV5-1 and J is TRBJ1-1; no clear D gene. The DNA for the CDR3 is TGCGCCAGCAGCTTAAAGGAGGACGGGCCTAGGACTGAAGCTTTCTTT. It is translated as CASSLKEDGPRTEAFF.